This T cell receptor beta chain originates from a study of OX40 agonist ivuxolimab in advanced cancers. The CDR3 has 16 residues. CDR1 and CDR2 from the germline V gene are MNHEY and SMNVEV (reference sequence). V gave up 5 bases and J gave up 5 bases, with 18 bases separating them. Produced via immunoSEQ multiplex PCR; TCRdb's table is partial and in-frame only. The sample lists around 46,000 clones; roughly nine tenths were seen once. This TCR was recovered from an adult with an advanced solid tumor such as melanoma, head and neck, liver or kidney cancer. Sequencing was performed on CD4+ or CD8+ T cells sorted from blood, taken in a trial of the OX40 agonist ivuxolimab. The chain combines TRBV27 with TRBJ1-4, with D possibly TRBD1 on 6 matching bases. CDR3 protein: CASSKGPGDGNEKLFF. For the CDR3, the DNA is TGTGCCAGCAGTAAGGGCCCAGGGGATGGGAATGAAAAACTGTTTTTT.